The source of this T cell receptor (beta chain) is a study of CD8 T cells in Susac syndrome. Study findings and constraints: In its TCR sequencing and HLA analysis, the study acknowledged that the number of individuals was relatively small.

An input of about 0.5 to 1 ug of RNA was subjected to reverse transcription using random hexamers. MiXCR was run by TCRdb on the immunoSEQ multiplex PCR reads, yielding one entry per CDR3 protein. The sample has around 220,000 distinct CDR3 sequences, roughly 90% seen once. CDR3 length equals 14 residues. Between the trimmed V and J ends, which lost 1 base and 1 base, there was a span of 6 bases. The germline V gene encodes CDR1 PRHDT and CDR2 FYEKMQ (reference sequence). As regards this clonotype: Its antigen is currently unknown.

Sequencing was carried out using CD8+ T cells from PBMCs. This sequence was found in a human donor with multiple sclerosis. This chain connects TRBV13 to TRBJ2-3, with D unclear. The CDR3, as DNA: TGTGCCAGCAGCTTAGTCGGGCGCACAGATACGCAGTATTTT. This encodes CASSLVGRTDTQYF.